Listed below are T cell receptor beta chains from one sample, sequenced in a study of CD8+ T cells in alopecia areata. Produced via immunoSEQ multiplex PCR; TCRdb's table is partial and in-frame only. The sample yields around 140,000 clones, 70% to 90% seen once. Sequencing was performed on CD8+ T cells sorted from blood, taken at week 4, from a patient treated with tofacitinib. All receptors derive from a human donor with alopecia areata. CDR3s include the opening cysteine and the closing phenylalanine or tryptophan. A D gene is named only where the DNA matches it firmly. Expanded clones get a size class; other rows say once, few or many, or leave the size out.

TRBV29-1,-,TRBJ2-7,-,TGCAGCGTCGGGTCAGCAACCTCCTTATCCGAGCAGTACTTC,CSVGSATSLSEQYF
TRBV23-1,-,TRBJ2-1,TRBD1,TGCGCCAGCAGTCAATCGATAGATTGGACAGGGGAGTCCAAAGATGAGCAGTTCTTC,CASSQSIDWTGESKDEQFF
TRBV5-4,-,TRBJ2-7,-,TGTGCCAGCAGCTTGGGAGGGTTGCGCGAGCAGTACTTC,CASSLGGLREQYF
TRBV15,-,TRBJ2-1,-,TGTGCCACCGGACGTAGGGGGATATCCTACAATGAGCAGTTCTTC,CATGRRGISYNEQFF
TRBV9,-,TRBJ1-1,-,TGTGCCAGCAGCGAAGACATCTACATGAACACTGAAGCTTTCTTT,CASSEDIYMNTEAFF
TRBV29-1,-,TRBJ2-7,TRBD1,TGCAGCGTTGAGGTCGGGACAGAAGAGTACGAGCAGTACTTC,CSVEVGTEEYEQYF
TRBV7-9,few,TRBJ2-7,-,TGTGCCAGCAGCTTAACAGGGAACGAGCAGTACTTC,CASSLTGNEQYF
TRBV6-6,once,TRBJ2-5,-,TGTGCCAGCAGGCTCCACATACTACAAGAGACCCAGTACTTC,CASRLHILQETQYF
TRBV27,few,TRBJ2-7,TRBD2,TGTGCCAGCAGTCCTACCGGGGCTAGCGGGAGTCGATACGAGCAGTACTTC,CASSPTGASGSRYEQYF
TRBV25-1,-,TRBJ2-1,TRBD2,TGTGCCAGCAGTCTATGGCGGGAGGGCAATGAGCAGTTCTTC,CASSLWREGNEQFF
TRBV4-1,-,TRBJ2-5,-,TGCGCCAGCAGCCACAGGGTAGCGGAATTCCAAGAGACCCAGTACTTC,CASSHRVAEFQETQYF
TRBV7-8,-,TRBJ2-1,-,TGTGCCAGCAGCTTAGCCGGAGAGGGCAATGAGCAGTTCTTC,CASSLAGEGNEQFF
TRBV5-4,-,TRBJ2-7,TRBD1,TGTGCCAGCAGCTTGGGGCTGGACAGGGGGCCTTCCTACGAGCAGTACTTC,CASSLGLDRGPSYEQYF
TRBV29-1,-,TRBJ1-2,TRBD1,TGCAGCGCGGGGACAGGGGGCTATGGCTACACCTTC,CSAGTGGYGYTF
TRBV9,-,TRBJ2-3,-,TGTGCCAGCAGCGTATCCCCGAATCAACCTAGCACAGATACGCAGTATTTT,CASSVSPNQPSTDTQYF
TRBV4-1,-,TRBJ1-2,-,TGCGCCAGCAGCCAAGTCAGCCCGGGGCCTGGGCACTATGGCTACACCTTC,CASSQVSPGPGHYGYTF
TRBV29-1,-,TRBJ2-1,-,TGCAGCGTTGATGTGGCAAAGCAGTTCTTC,CSVDVAKQFF
TRBV10-3,-,TRBJ2-2,TRBD1,TGTGCCATCACCGAAGCGACAGGGGATGACGCCGGGGAGCTGTTTTTT,CAITEATGDDAGELFF
TRBV4-2,-,TRBJ1-1,TRBD1,TGTGCCAGCAGCCAAGCCCAGGGGGCGAACACTGAAGCTTTCTTT,CASSQAQGANTEAFF
TRBV5-1,-,TRBJ2-1,-,TGCGCCAGCAACTTAGGCGGTGAGCAGTTCTTC,CASNLGGEQFF
TRBV4-1,-,TRBJ2-7,-,TGCGCCAGCAGCCAAGTCGGACAGAGCTACGAGCAGTACTTC,CASSQVGQSYEQYF
TRBV4-1,few,TRBJ2-2,TRBD1,TGCGCCAGCAGCCAAAGAGCCGGGACAGGGGGCACACTAGGGGAGCTGTTTTTT,CASSQRAGTGGTLGELFF
TRBV27,-,TRBJ2-2,TRBD1,TGTGCCAGCAGTTCGGAAGCCAGGGGGTCGACCGGGGAGCTGTTTTTT,CASSSEARGSTGELFF
TRBV4-1,few,TRBJ1-3,-,TGCGCCAGCAGCCAAGAATCGAACTCTGGAAACACCATATATTTT,CASSQESNSGNTIYF
TRBV30,-,TRBJ2-7,-,TGTGCCTGGAGTGGAGGGTACGAGCAGTACTTC,CAWSGGYEQYF
TRBV15,few,TRBJ2-3,-,TGTGCCACCAGCAGAGTGGCAGATACGCAGTATTTT,CATSRVADTQYF
TRBV27,-,TRBJ2-1,-,TGTGCCAGCAGTTTATTAGGCACACGCTCCTACAATGAGCAGTTCTTC,CASSLLGTRSYNEQFF
TRBV27,-,TRBJ2-7,TRBD1,TGTGCCAGCAGTTTATTAGGGGGCAACTCCTACGAGCAGTACTTC,CASSLLGGNSYEQYF
TRBV29-1,-,TRBJ1-1,TRBD1,TGCAGCGTACGGACAGGGGTAGGGACTGAAGCTTTCTTT,CSVRTGVGTEAFF
TRBV5-1,-,TRBJ2-1,-,TGCGCCAGCAGCTTGGGGTTGGAGCAGTTCTTC,CASSLGLEQFF
TRBV14,once,TRBJ2-6,TRBD1,TGTGCCAGCAGCTCCCTTGGGGACAGTACACTCCACCTCTCTGGGGCCAACGTCCTGACTTTC,CASSSLGDSTLHLSGANVLTF
TRBV5-4,-,TRBJ2-7,-,TGTGCCAGCAGCTTGTGGGGCCCCCGGGTCTACGAGCAGTACTTC,CASSLWGPRVYEQYF
TRBV7-8,-,TRBJ1-4,TRBD1,TGTGCCAGCAGCGGCCGGGACAGGGGAATTGAAAAACTGTTTTTT,CASSGRDRGIEKLFF
TRBV7-6,-,TRBJ1-4,-,TGTGCCAGCAGCTTGGAGTGGAATGAAAAACTGTTTTTT,CASSLEWNEKLFF
TRBV30,-,TRBJ1-2,-,TGTGCCTGGAGTGAAAGGGGGGCTAACTATGGCTACACCTTC,CAWSERGANYGYTF
TRBV9,-,TRBJ1-4,-,TGTGCCAGCAGCGTGAAACAGGGCGGTGAAAAACTGTTTTTT,CASSVKQGGEKLFF
TRBV7-2,once,TRBJ2-3,-,TGTGCCAGCAGACACCGGGACTCCCACACAGATACGCAGTATTTT,CASRHRDSHTDTQYF
TRBV5-6,-,TRBJ2-2,TRBD1,TGTGCCAGCAGCTTACCGAGGACAGGAACCGGGGAGCTGTTTTTT,CASSLPRTGTGELFF
TRBV2,-,TRBJ1-2,-,TGTGCCAGCAGTGAGGTCCCTACTAACTATGGCTACACCTTC,CASSEVPTNYGYTF
TRBV29-1,-,TRBJ1-2,-,TGCAGCGTTGGAAGGGAACTAACTAACTATGGCTACACCTTC,CSVGRELTNYGYTF
TRBV6-1,once,TRBJ2-7,TRBD1,TGTGCCAGCAGTTATGACAGGGACTACGAGCAGTACTTC,CASSYDRDYEQYF
TRBV7-9,-,TRBJ2-1,-,TGTGCCAGCAGCTTAGGGACAGTGAGCTCCTACAATGAGCAGTTCTTC,CASSLGTVSSYNEQFF
TRBV10-3,-,TRBJ1-5,-,TGTGCCATCAGTTCGACAAGGGGCGAACACCAGCCCCAGCATTTT,CAISSTRGEHQPQHF
TRBV29-1,-,TRBJ2-7,TRBD1,TGCAGCGTCGAACAGGGGGCCTACGAGCAGTACTTC,CSVEQGAYEQYF
TRBV9,once,TRBJ2-7,-,TGTGCCAGCAGCGTATTTGGCGGGAACTACGAGCAGTACTTC,CASSVFGGNYEQYF
TRBV6-1,-,TRBJ1-6,TRBD1,TGTGCCAGCAGCCCCGGACAGGGGATAGATTCACCCCTCCACTTT,CASSPGQGIDSPLHF
TRBV6-5,once,TRBJ2-7,-,TGTGCCAGCAGTTACTCGATAGGTCCGAACTACGAGCAGTACTTC,CASSYSIGPNYEQYF
TRBV11-2,-,TRBJ2-7,TRBD1,TGTGCCAGCAGCTTAGGGACAGGACACTACGAGCAGTACTTC,CASSLGTGHYEQYF
TRBV7-2,-,TRBJ2-7,-,TGTGCCAGCAGCACCGCGGTTTCCATCTACGAGCAGTACTTC,CASSTAVSIYEQYF
TRBV6-1,-,TRBJ2-5,TRBD2,TGTGCCAGCGGCGGGACTAGCGGGAGCCAAGAGACCCAGTACTTC,CASGGTSGSQETQYF
TRBV6-5,-,TRBJ1-3,-,TGTGCCAGCAGAGGAAAGAACCCGTCCGGAAACACCATATATTTT,CASRGKNPSGNTIYF
TRBV2,many,TRBJ2-4,-,TGTGCCAGCAGTGAAAGGGGAGAACTAGCCAAAAACATTCAGTACTTC,CASSERGELAKNIQYF
TRBV13,-,TRBJ2-4,-,TGTGCCAGCAGCTTAGGAAGGGGGTTTGGAAACATTCAGTACTTC,CASSLGRGFGNIQYF
TRBV25-1,-,TRBJ1-1,-,TGTGCCAGCAGTGAAATTGGAGGGGGGAACACTGAAGCTTTCTTT,CASSEIGGGNTEAFF
TRBV19,-,TRBJ2-1,-,TGTGCCAGTAGGGGGGGTCAGGGTGAGGACAATGAGCAGTTCTTC,CASRGGQGEDNEQFF
TRBV5-1,-,TRBJ1-1,-,TGCGCCAGCAGCTTGACAGGGTGGAGGACTGAAGCTTTCTTT,CASSLTGWRTEAFF
TRBV27,-,TRBJ2-1,-,TGTGCCAGCAGCCCGGGACACTCAAGCTCCTACAATGAGCAGTTCTTC,CASSPGHSSSYNEQFF
TRBV7-9,-,TRBJ2-7,TRBD1,TGTGCCAGCAGCTCGAGGACAGGCTACGAGCAGTACTTC,CASSSRTGYEQYF
TRBV11-2,-,TRBJ2-7,-,TGTGCCAGCAGCGCCTGGGACGGGACCTACGAGCAGTACTTC,CASSAWDGTYEQYF
TRBV9,once,TRBJ2-1,-,TGTGCCAGCAGCGGGGGGGCCCCGACTAGCATCTCCTACAATGAGCAGTTCTTC,CASSGGAPTSISYNEQFF